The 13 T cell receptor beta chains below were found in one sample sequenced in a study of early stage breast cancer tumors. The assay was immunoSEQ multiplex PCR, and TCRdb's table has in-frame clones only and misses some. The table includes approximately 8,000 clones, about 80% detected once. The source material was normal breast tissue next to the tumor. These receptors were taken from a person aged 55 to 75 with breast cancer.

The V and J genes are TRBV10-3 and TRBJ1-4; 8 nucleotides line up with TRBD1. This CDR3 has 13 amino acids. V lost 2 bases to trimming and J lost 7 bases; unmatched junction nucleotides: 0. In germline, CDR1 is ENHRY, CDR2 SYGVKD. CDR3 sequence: CAISEGQGEKLFF. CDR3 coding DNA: TGTGCCATCAGTGAGGGACAGGGTGAAAAACTGTTTTTT.

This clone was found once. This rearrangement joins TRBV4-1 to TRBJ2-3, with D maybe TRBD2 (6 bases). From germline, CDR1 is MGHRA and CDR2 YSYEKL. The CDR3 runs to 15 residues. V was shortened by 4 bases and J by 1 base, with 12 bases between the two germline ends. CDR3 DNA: TGCGCCAGCAGCCTCGATGGGACTCGCACAGATACGCAGTATTTT. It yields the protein CASSLDGTRTDTQYF.

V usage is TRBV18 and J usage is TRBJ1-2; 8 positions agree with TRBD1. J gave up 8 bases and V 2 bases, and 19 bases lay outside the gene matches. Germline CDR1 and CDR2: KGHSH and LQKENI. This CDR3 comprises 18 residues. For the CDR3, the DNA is TGTGCCAGCTCACCATTAACGGCCGGGACAGGCCACTCGCGGGGCTACACCTTC. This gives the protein CASSPLTAGTGHSRGYTF.

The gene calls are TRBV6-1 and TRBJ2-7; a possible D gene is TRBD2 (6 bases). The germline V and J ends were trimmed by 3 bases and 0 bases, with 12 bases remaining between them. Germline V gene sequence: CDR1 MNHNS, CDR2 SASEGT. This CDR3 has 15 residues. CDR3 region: CASSEPGTGSYEQYF. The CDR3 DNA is TGTGCCAGCAGTGAGCCCGGGACTGGCTCCTACGAGCAGTACTTC.

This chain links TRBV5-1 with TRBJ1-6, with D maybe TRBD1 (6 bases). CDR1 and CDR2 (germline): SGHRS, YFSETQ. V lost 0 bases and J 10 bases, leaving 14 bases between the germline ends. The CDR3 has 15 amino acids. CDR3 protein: CASSLALRGESPLHF. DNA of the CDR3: TGCGCCAGCAGCTTGGCCTTGAGGGGGGAGTCACCCCTCCACTTT.

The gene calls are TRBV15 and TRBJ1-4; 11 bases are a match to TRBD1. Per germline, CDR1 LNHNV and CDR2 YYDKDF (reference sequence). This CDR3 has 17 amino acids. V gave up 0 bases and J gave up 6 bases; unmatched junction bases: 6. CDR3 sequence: CATSREGPGQGDEKLFF. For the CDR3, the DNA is TGTGCCACCAGCAGAGAGGGGCCGGGACAGGGGGATGAAAAACTGTTTTTT.

CDR3 DNA: TGTGCCAGCAGCTCGGACAGGGGGCGCGATGGCTACACCTTC. Its protein product is CASSSDRGRDGYTF. This chain joins TRBV7-8 and TRBJ1-2; 11 bases are a match to TRBD1. V shed 4 bases and J 6 bases; nucleotides not matched to a gene: 4. From germline, CDR1 is SGHVS and CDR2 FQNEAQ. The CDR3 covers 14 residues.

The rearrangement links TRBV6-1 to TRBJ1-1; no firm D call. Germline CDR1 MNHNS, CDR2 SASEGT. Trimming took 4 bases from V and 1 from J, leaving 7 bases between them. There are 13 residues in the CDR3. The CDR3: CASSALGNTEAFF. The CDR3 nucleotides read TGTGCCAGCAGTGCCCTGGGGAACACTGAAGCTTTCTTT.

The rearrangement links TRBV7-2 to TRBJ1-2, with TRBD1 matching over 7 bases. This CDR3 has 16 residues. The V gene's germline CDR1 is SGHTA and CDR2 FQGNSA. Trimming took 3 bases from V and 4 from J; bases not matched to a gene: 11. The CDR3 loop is CASSFVPGQSLYGYTF. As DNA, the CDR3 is TGTGCCAGCAGCTTTGTTCCGGGACAGTCTCTCTATGGCTACACCTTC. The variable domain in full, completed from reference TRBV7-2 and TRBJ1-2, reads GAGVSQSPSNKVTEKGKDVELRCDPISGHTALYWYRQSLGQGLEFLIYFQGNSAPDKSGLPSDRFSAERTGGSVSTLTIQRTQQEDSAVYLCASSFVPGQSLYGYTFGSGTRLTVV.

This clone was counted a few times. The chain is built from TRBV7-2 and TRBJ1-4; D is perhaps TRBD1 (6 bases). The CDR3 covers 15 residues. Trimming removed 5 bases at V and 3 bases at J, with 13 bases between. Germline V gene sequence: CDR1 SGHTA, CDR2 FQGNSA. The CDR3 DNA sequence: TGTGCCAGCAGCGGACAGACAGGACCTAATGAAAAACTGTTTTTT. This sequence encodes CASSGQTGPNEKLFF.

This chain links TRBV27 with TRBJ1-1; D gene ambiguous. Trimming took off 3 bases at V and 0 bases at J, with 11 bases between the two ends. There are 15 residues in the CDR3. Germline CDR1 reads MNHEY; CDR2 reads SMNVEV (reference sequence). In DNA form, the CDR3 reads TGTGCCAGCAGTTTCCTTCCGGCCATGAACACTGAAGCTTTCTTT. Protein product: CASSFLPAMNTEAFF.

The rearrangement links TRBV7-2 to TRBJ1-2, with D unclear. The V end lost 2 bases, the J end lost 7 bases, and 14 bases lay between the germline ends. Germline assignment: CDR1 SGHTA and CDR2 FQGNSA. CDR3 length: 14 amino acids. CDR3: CASSLPWSPGGYTF. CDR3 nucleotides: TGTGCCAGCAGCTTACCTTGGTCTCCGGGTGGCTACACCTTC.

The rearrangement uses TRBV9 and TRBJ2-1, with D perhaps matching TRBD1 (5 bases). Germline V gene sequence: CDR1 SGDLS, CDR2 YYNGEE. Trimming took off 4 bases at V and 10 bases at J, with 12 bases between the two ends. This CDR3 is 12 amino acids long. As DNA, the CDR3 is TGTGCCAGCAGCTTTACAGGCGGAGAGCAGTTCTTC. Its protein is CASSFTGGEQFF.